The rows below give T cell receptor beta chains drawn from one sample of a study of OX40 agonist ivuxolimab in advanced cancers. This table comes from immunoSEQ multiplex PCR, and its TCRdb copy is limited to in-frame clones, with some not included. The sample yields tens of thousands of clones, roughly 90% seen once. Source: CD4+ or CD8+ T cells sorted from blood, taken in a trial of the OX40 agonist ivuxolimab. Receptor source: an adult with an advanced solid tumor such as melanoma, head and neck, liver or kidney cancer. The CDR3 runs from the conserved cysteine through the conserved F or W. The D gene is left open where the match is weak. Size is stated for part of the rows, as once, few or many counts, or as a class when the clone is expanded.

clone_size	v_call	d_call	j_call	cdr3_aa	cdr3_nt
-	TRBV30	-	TRBJ1-1	CAWSPQDGRAGAEAFF	TGTGCCTGGAGTCCCCAAGATGGCCGCGCCGGGGCTGAAGCTTTCTTT
-	TRBV27	TRBD1	TRBJ1-2	CASSLSRTGIYGYTF	TGTGCCAGCAGTTTATCCCGGACAGGAATCTATGGCTACACCTTC
-	TRBV4-1	TRBD1	TRBJ1-4	CASSLLRDSEKLFF	TGCGCCAGCAGCCTACTCCGGGACAGTGAAAAACTGTTTTTT
-	TRBV10-3	TRBD1	TRBJ2-3	CAISAPTGAENTDTQYF	TGTGCCATCAGTGCCCCGACAGGGGCCGAAAACACAGATACGCAGTATTTT
-	TRBV7-3	-	TRBJ1-1	CASSLVVLGSGFTEAFF	TGTGCCAGCAGCTTAGTAGTGTTGGGTTCGGGGTTCACTGAAGCTTTCTTT
-	TRBV5-6	-	TRBJ2-4	CASSLAEFLTPYF	TGTGCCAGCAGCTTGGCCGAGTTCTTAACCCCATACTTC
-	TRBV28	-	TRBJ2-5	CASSFPRGGQETQYF	TGTGCCAGCAGTTTTCCCAGGGGAGGGCAAGAGACCCAGTACTTC
medium-sized	TRBV6-5	TRBD1	TRBJ1-2	CASSYKGQGIYGYTF	TGTGCCAGCAGTTATAAAGGACAGGGGATTTATGGCTACACCTTC
-	TRBV28	-	TRBJ2-3	CASSLGDFTSTDTQYF	TGTGCCAGCAGTTTAGGGGACTTCACTAGCACAGATACGCAGTATTTT
-	TRBV5-6	TRBD2	TRBJ2-2	CASSFPPTSGATGELFF	TGTGCCAGCAGCTTTCCTCCGACTAGCGGGGCAACCGGGGAGCTGTTTTTT
-	TRBV29-1	-	TRBJ1-2	CSAPGRLGGYTF	TGCAGCGCTCCTGGACGGTTGGGTGGCTACACCTTC
-	TRBV10-3	-	TRBJ2-7	CAISDPGGAGYYEQYF	TGTGCCATCAGTGACCCAGGAGGGGCAGGGTACTACGAGCAGTACTTC
-	TRBV28	-	TRBJ2-7	CASSPPEPYEQYF	TGTGCCAGCAGCCCCCCGGAACCCTACGAGCAGTACTTC
-	TRBV6-5	-	TRBJ2-7	CAGGLPSEQYF	TGTGCCGGCGGACTTCCAAGCGAGCAGTACTTC
-	TRBV7-2	-	TRBJ1-1	CASSLAYGNTEAFF	TGTGCCAGCAGCTTAGCATACGGGAACACTGAAGCTTTCTTT
few	TRBV4-1	-	TRBJ1-5	CASSATTGSNQPQHF	TGCGCCAGCAGCGCCACAACAGGTAGCAATCAGCCCCAGCATTTT
-	TRBV10-3	-	TRBJ2-1	CAISESSSLSYNEQFF	TGTGCCATCAGTGAGTCGTCTAGCTTGTCCTACAATGAGCAGTTCTTC
-	TRBV10-3	TRBD1	TRBJ1-2	CAISEAPGQGYGYTF	TGTGCCATCAGTGAAGCTCCGGGACAGGGATATGGCTACACCTTC
-	TRBV6-1	-	TRBJ2-5	CASSDRETQYF	TGTGCCAGCAGTGACCGAGAGACCCAGTACTTC
-	TRBV4-3	TRBD1	TRBJ2-1	CASSQGTGVASGQFF	TGCGCCAGCAGCCAAGGCACAGGGGTGGCAAGCGGGCAGTTCTTC
-	TRBV28	TRBD1	TRBJ1-1	CASSPAGGQKNTEAFF	TGTGCCAGCAGTCCCGCGGGGGGACAGAAGAACACTGAAGCTTTCTTT
-	TRBV4-1	TRBD1	TRBJ2-1	CASSQGDRAQEQFF	TGCGCCAGCAGCCAAGGGGACAGGGCTCAGGAGCAGTTCTTC
-	TRBV19	-	TRBJ2-3	CASSPSASDTQYF	TGTGCCAGTAGTCCATCCGCCTCAGATACGCAGTATTTT
-	TRBV6-6	-	TRBJ2-7	CASTPRDSYEQYF	TGTGCCAGCACCCCAAGGGATTCTTACGAGCAGTACTTC
-	TRBV19	-	TRBJ1-3	CASTDGSSGNTIYF	TGTGCCAGTACCGACGGAAGCTCTGGAAACACCATATATTTT
few	TRBV9	-	TRBJ1-5	CASSEGDSNQPQHF	TGTGCCAGCAGCGAGGGGGATAGCAATCAGCCCCAGCATTTT